The clone carrying this T cell receptor beta chain was found many times. Time point reported: blood at routine non-recurrence follow-up after resection. Whole RNA obtained from tumor, nontumor lung or frozen PBMC underwent sequencing without sorting. This record comes from a study of spatial heterogeneity in lung cancer. About the study: Consistent detection of more beta-chain than alpha-chain sequences was observed.

The CDR3 has 13 residues. Trimming at V came to 7 bases and at J to 7 bases, leaving 4 bases not matched to a gene. Germline CDR1 SQVTM, CDR2 ANQGSEA. Every TCR cDNA molecule carried a tag that served as a unique molecular identifier. One entry per CDR3 protein results from TCRdb running MiXCR on the 5' RACE reads. Of some 30,000 distinct CDR3 sequences listed, 8.5% to 12% are singletons. The sequence was obtained from a female donor with early-stage non-small cell lung cancer. The source was PBMCs, collected at follow-up. The J gene is TRBJ2-1, the V gene TRBV29-1; 13 positions agree with TRBD2. The CDR3 nucleotides read TGCAGCGGACGACTAGCGGGGGGAAATGAGCAGTTCTTC. Its translation is CSGRLAGGNEQFF.